Sequencing of this TCR beta chain was carried out in a study of cytomegalovirus exposure and HLA in healthy donors. The study, taken as a whole, reports: Most CMV-associated TCR beta chains were later found to appear HLA-restricted. In vitro data verified a few CMV-associated chains as specific for CMV antigens. For most subjects, TCR beta sequences were reported to predict HLA-A and HLA-B alleles with accuracy.

A word on this clone: Antigen unknown.

PCR used 60 Vbeta primers and 13 Jbeta primers. Profiling relied on immunoSEQ multiplex PCR, and the TCRdb table lists in-frame clones only, not all of them. The table includes 90,000 to 100,000 clones, more than 60% detected once. The germline CDR1 and CDR2 sequences are SGDLS and YYNGEE. V shed 3 bases and J shed 0 bases, with 13 bases lying between them. The CDR3 is 15 amino acids. The chain joins TRBV9 to TRBJ2-7; no definite D call. The source material was PBMCs. This clonotype originated in a man younger than 45 in good health and CMV-seronegative. The CDR3 protein is CASSAFGPSSYEQYF. CDR3 in DNA: TGTGCCAGCAGCGCCTTTGGGCCGAGCTCCTACGAGCAGTACTTC. Full variable domain (rest looked up from reference TRBV9 and TRBJ2-7): DSGVTQTPKHLITATGQRVTLRCSPRSGDLSVYWYQQSLDQGLQFLIQYYNGEERAKGNILERFSAQQFPDLHSELNLSSLELGDSALYFCASSAFGPSSYEQYFGPGTRLTVT.